A selection of T cell receptor beta chains follows, all from one sample in a study of shared clonotypes between healthy human individuals. Profiled with immunoSEQ multiplex PCR; TCRdb holds only in-frame clones, not every one. The sample yields about 820,000 clones, more than 85% seen once. The sample was naive CD8+ T cells sorted from blood. The receptors here all came from a man aged 25 to 40 in good health. The CDR3 runs from the conserved cysteine through the conserved F or W. Fields, in order: D gene, V gene, J gene, clone size, CDR3 protein, CDR3 DNA. A D gene is named only where the DNA matches it firmly. Clone size is stated in some rows and not others, as once, few, many or a class when expanded.

.,TRBV5-4,TRBJ2-2,.,CASSPASTGELFF,TGTGCCAGCAGCCCCGCGAGTACCGGGGAGCTGTTTTTT
TRBD1,TRBV7-9,TRBJ2-1,.,CASSLQGDEQFF,TGTGCCAGCAGCTTACAGGGGGATGAGCAGTTCTTC
.,TRBV6-1,TRBJ1-5,.,CASNPGNQPQHF,TGTGCCAGCAACCCAGGGAATCAGCCCCAGCATTTT
.,TRBV9,TRBJ1-1,.,CASSLGGQYTEAFF,TGTGCCAGCAGCTTGGGGGGGCAGTACACTGAAGCTTTCTTT
.,TRBV27,TRBJ1-2,.,CASSLSGLSNYGYTF,TGTGCCAGCAGTTTATCGGGACTGTCGAACTATGGCTACACCTTC
TRBD2,TRBV10-3,TRBJ2-2,.,CAISDPRESVTGELFF,TGTGCCATCAGTGATCCGCGGGAGAGCGTAACCGGGGAGCTGTTTTTT
TRBD1,TRBV28,TRBJ2-7,.,CASSFRGQGSYEQYF,TGTGCCAGCAGTTTCCGAGGACAGGGGAGCTACGAGCAGTACTTC
TRBD1,TRBV27,TRBJ2-5,once,CASSFRGPETQYF,TGTGCCAGCAGTTTCAGGGGGCCTGAGACCCAGTACTTC
.,TRBV29-1,TRBJ2-7,.,CSVESGSGSYEQYF,TGCAGCGTTGAATCAGGGAGCGGGTCCTACGAGCAGTACTTC
.,TRBV19,TRBJ2-1,.,CASSSSQGPNNEQFF,TGTGCCAGTAGTTCAAGCCAGGGGCCGAACAATGAGCAGTTCTTC
TRBD2,TRBV7-8,TRBJ2-1,.,CASSILLAGKNNEQFF,TGTGCCAGCAGCATCCTACTAGCGGGGAAGAACAATGAGCAGTTCTTC
.,TRBV7-8,TRBJ1-3,.,CASSLAFLSSGNTIYF,TGTGCCAGCAGCTTAGCGTTCTTAAGCTCTGGAAACACCATATATTTT
.,TRBV5-1,TRBJ1-3,.,CASSLDGQGNTIYF,TGCGCCAGCAGCTTAGATGGACAGGGAAACACCATATATTTT
.,TRBV18,TRBJ1-3,.,CASSPEISGNTIYF,TGTGCCAGCTCACCCGAAATCTCTGGAAACACCATATATTTT
.,TRBV5-5,TRBJ2-1,once,CASSPPGNEQFF,TGTGCCAGCAGCCCACCGGGGAATGAGCAGTTCTTC
TRBD2,TRBV29-1,TRBJ2-3,.,CSAILAGKDTQYF,TGCAGCGCCATACTAGCGGGAAAAGATACGCAGTATTTT
.,TRBV11-2,TRBJ1-4,.,CASSFTWGETRGEKLFF,TGTGCCAGCAGTTTTACTTGGGGAGAGACTCGAGGAGAAAAACTGTTTTTT
TRBD2,TRBV5-6,TRBJ2-1,.,CASSTGLAGGGEQFF,TGTGCCAGCAGCACGGGACTAGCGGGAGGGGGTGAGCAGTTCTTC
.,TRBV21-1,TRBJ1-5,.,CASSIRDNPDSNQPQHF,TGTGCCAGCAGCATCCGGGACAACCCAGATAGCAATCAGCCCCAGCATTTT
TRBD1,TRBV25-1,TRBJ1-1,.,CASSDPGGFHEAFF,TGTGCCAGCAGTGACCCAGGGGGCTTTCATGAAGCTTTCTTT
.,TRBV29-1,TRBJ2-2,.,CSVSGVYSGTGELFF,TGCAGCGTCTCCGGAGTGTACTCGGGCACCGGGGAGCTGTTTTTT
TRBD2,TRBV29-1,TRBJ2-1,.,CSVEDGSGRNNEQFF,TGCAGCGTTGAAGATGGGAGCGGGAGGAACAATGAGCAGTTCTTC
.,TRBV21-1,TRBJ2-7,.,CASSKPFPGAKNYEQYF,TGTGCCAGCAGCAAACCCTTCCCAGGGGCCAAAAACTACGAGCAGTACTTC
.,TRBV6-6,TRBJ2-3,.,CASSYKREGVDTQYF,TGTGCCAGCAGTTACAAAAGGGAGGGGGTAGATACGCAGTATTTT
.,TRBV4-1,TRBJ2-3,once,CASSQVPGRGDTQYF,TGCGCCAGCAGCCAAGTACCCGGGAGAGGAGATACGCAGTATTTT
TRBD1,TRBV28,TRBJ1-2,.,CASSSTGVSGYTF,TGTGCCAGCAGTTCGACAGGGGTGAGTGGCTACACCTTC
.,TRBV7-6,TRBJ1-3,.,CASSPILSQGSNGNTIYF,TGTGCCAGCAGCCCCATTTTATCACAGGGTTCCAACGGAAACACCATATATTTT
.,TRBV29-1,TRBJ2-7,once,CSGVYFYEQYF,TGCAGCGGAGTCTATTTCTACGAGCAGTACTTC
TRBD1,TRBV14,TRBJ2-7,.,CASSHGTGRRNEQYF,TGTGCCAGCAGCCACGGGACAGGGAGAAGAAACGAGCAGTACTTC
.,TRBV5-1,TRBJ2-7,.,CASSYGSTYEQYF,TGCGCCAGCAGCTACGGGAGCACCTACGAGCAGTACTTC
TRBD1,TRBV12-5,TRBJ1-2,.,CASGTGGGGYTF,TGTGCTAGTGGAACAGGGGGCGGCGGCTACACCTTC
.,TRBV20-1,TRBJ2-7,.,CSARDSEQYF,TGCAGTGCTAGGGACAGCGAGCAGTACTTC
.,TRBV7-9,TRBJ1-3,.,CASSRGANTIYF,TGTGCCAGCAGCAGGGGGGCGAACACCATATATTTT
.,TRBV27,TRBJ2-7,.,CASSLLGTNSPPEQYF,TGTGCCAGCAGTTTACTAGGGACAAATTCACCTCCCGAGCAGTACTTC
.,TRBV2,TRBJ2-3,.,CATRLRGGPDTQYF,TGTGCCACCCGCCTAAGGGGGGGACCAGATACGCAGTATTTT
.,TRBV28,TRBJ2-7,.,CASSLPENSPTGYEQYF,TGTGCCAGCAGCCTGCCGGAAAATTCTCCTACGGGGTACGAGCAGTACTTC
.,TRBV5-1,TRBJ2-1,once,CASSLDGSHFF,TGCGCCAGCAGCTTGGACGGGAGCCACTTCTTC
TRBD2,TRBV5-1,TRBJ2-3,.,CASSLTAGGLSDTQYF,TGCGCCAGCAGCTTGACGGCGGGAGGTCTCTCAGATACGCAGTATTTT
.,TRBV19,TRBJ2-6,.,CASSMGGGRVRTGANVLTF,TGTGCCAGTAGTATGGGTGGCGGCAGGGTCAGAACTGGGGCCAACGTCCTGACTTTC